This TCR beta chain was obtained from a study of spatial heterogeneity in lung cancer. About the research overall: A consistent excess of beta-chain over alpha-chain sequences was detected. More than ten raw reads, on average, carried each unique TCR and UMI combination. The study, taken as a whole, reports: More often at tumor resection than at routine follow-up, ubiquitous expanded tumor TCRs were detected in the blood.

As to time point: sample taken at primary tumor resection. No cells were sorted before sequencing. The whole RNA sequenced was extracted from tumor, nontumor lung or frozen PBMC. Patients with untreated early-stage non-small cell lung cancer, numbering roughly 69, were the donors. TCRdb redid the calling of the 5' RACE reads with MiXCR, one entry per CDR3 protein. The table shows some 21,000 distinct CDR3 sequences, with 3% to 4% occurring only once. This clonotype was observed many times. Its antigen is unidentified. The sequencing here drew on PBMCs, taken at surgery. The receptor's source is a female donor with early-stage non-small cell lung cancer.

CDR3 nucleotides: TGTGCCAGCTCACCACCGTCTACCGGGGAGCTGTTTTTT. This codes for CASSPPSTGELFF. This chain uses TRBV18 with TRBJ2-2; D is ambiguous. Between the trimmed V and J ends, which lost 0 bases and 5 bases, there was a span of 4 bases. The germline V gene encodes CDR1 KGHSH and CDR2 LQKENI. There are 13 residues in the CDR3. The full variable domain, in which reference TRBV18 and TRBJ2-2 provide the parts outside the CDR3, is NAGVMQNPRHLVRRRGQEARLRCSPMKGHSHVYWYRQLPEEGLKFMVYLQKENIIDESGMPKERFSAEFPKEGPSILRIQQVVRGDSAAYFCASSPPSTGELFFGEGSRLTVL.